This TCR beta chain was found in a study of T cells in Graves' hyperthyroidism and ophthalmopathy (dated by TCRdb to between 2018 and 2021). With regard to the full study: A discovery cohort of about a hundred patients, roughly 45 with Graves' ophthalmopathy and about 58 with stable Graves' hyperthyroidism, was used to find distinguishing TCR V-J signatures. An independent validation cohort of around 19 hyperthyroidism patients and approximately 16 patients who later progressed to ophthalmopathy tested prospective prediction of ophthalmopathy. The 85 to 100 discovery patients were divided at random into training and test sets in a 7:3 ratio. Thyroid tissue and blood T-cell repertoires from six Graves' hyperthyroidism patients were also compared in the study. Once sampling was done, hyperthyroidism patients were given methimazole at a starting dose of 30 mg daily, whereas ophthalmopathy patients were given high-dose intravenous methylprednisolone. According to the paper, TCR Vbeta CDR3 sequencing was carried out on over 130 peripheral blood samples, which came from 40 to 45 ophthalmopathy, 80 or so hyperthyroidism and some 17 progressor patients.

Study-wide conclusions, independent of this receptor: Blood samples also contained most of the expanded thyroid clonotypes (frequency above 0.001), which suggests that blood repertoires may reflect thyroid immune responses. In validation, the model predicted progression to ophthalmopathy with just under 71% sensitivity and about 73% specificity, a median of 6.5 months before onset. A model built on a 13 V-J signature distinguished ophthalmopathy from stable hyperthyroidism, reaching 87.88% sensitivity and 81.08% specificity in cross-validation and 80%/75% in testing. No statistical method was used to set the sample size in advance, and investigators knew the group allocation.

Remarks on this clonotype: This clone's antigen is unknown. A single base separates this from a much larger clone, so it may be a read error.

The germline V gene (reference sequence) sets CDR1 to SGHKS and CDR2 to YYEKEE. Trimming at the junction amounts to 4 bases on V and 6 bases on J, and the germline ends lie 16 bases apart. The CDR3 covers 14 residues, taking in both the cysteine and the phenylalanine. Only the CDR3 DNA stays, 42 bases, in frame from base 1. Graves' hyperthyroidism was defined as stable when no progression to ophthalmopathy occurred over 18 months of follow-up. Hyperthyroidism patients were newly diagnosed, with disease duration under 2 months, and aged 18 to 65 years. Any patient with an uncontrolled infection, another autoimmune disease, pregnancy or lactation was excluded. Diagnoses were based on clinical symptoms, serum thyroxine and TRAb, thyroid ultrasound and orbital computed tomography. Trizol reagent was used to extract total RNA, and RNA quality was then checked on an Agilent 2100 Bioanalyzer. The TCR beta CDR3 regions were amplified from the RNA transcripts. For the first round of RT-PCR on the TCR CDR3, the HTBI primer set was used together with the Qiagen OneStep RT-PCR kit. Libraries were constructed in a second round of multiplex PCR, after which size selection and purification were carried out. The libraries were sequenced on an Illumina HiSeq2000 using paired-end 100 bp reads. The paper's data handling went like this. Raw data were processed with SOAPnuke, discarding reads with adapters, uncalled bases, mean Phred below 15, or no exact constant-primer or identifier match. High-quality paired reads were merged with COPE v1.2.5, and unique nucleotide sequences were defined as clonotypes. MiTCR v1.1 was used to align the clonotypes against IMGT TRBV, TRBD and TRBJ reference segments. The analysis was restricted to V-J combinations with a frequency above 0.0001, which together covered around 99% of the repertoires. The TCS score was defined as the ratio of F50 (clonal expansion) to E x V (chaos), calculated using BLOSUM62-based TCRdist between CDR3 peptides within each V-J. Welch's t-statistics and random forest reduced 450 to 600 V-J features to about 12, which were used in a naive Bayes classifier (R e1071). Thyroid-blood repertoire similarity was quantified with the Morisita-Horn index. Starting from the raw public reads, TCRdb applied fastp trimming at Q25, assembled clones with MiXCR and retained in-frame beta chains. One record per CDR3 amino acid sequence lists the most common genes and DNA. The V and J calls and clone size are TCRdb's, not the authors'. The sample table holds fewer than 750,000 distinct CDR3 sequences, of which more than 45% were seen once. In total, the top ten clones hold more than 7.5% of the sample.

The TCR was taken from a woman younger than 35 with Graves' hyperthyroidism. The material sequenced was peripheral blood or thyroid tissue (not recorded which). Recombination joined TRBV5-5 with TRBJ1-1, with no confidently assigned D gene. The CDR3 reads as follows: CASSTETVGSEAFF. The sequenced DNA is TGTGCCAGCAGCACTGAGACGGTGGGCTCTGAAGCTTTCTTT.